The 25 T cell receptor beta chains below come from one sample, sequenced in a study of pediatric ulcerative colitis. Here immunoSEQ multiplex PCR was the method, and the copy in TCRdb shows in-frame clones only, minus some. The top ten hold around 4.5% of the sample, which has about 32,000 clones, almost 85% seen once. Sequenced: blood. Receptors originate from a boy aged 5-17 years with severe ulcerative colitis.

This clone was counted once. The chain has TRBV5-1 and TRBJ2-1; D call uncertain. The CDR3 sequence is 14 residues long. In germline, CDR1 is SGHRS, CDR2 YFSETQ. Trimming removed 0 bases from V and 3 bases from J, with 7 bases in between. The CDR3 DNA reads as TGCGCCAGCAGCTTGGCAGCGCGCTACAATGAGCAGTTCTTC. This codes for CASSLAARYNEQFF.

The chain uses TRBV16 and TRBJ2-3, with TRBD2 matching 8 bases. CDR1 and CDR2 from the germline V gene are KGHSY and FQNENV. CDR3 length: 13 residues. Trimming cost V 8 bases and J 7 bases; bases outside gene matches: 8. CDR3 in DNA: TGTGCCAGCTTCCGGGGGGGCCAAAATACGCAGTATTTT. It yields the protein CASFRGGQNTQYF.

The J gene is TRBJ2-7, the V gene TRBV5-1, with D unclear. The length of the CDR3 is 15 residues. Germline V gene sequence: CDR1 SGHRS, CDR2 YFSETQ. V was pared by 4 bases and J by 0 bases, with 14 bases between. CDR3 bases: TGCGCCAGCAGCCCAACAAGGGCGTCCTCCTACGAGCAGTACTTC. It specifies CASSPTRASSYEQYF.

This chain uses TRBV9 with TRBJ1-2, with TRBD1 matching 7 bases. Germline CDR1 SGDLS, CDR2 YYNGEE. Trimming at V came to 3 bases and at J to 8 bases, leaving 10 bases not matched to a gene. The CDR3 covers 14 residues. The CDR3 DNA sequence: TGTGCCAGCAGCGACACCGGGACAGACGACGGCTACACCTTC. Its protein product is CASSDTGTDDGYTF.

The chain employs TRBV4-1 and TRBJ1-2, with a possible D match to TRBD1 (5 bases). This CDR3 is 11 amino acids long. V was pared by 3 bases and J by 13 bases, with 12 bases between. Germline V CDR1 and CDR2: MGHRA, YSYEKL. The CDR3 DNA reads as TGCGCCAGCAGCCATGCAGGGTCCCCCACCTTC. It encodes CASSHAGSPTF.

This clone was observed a few times. The chain links TRBV19 to TRBJ1-5; 11 bases fit TRBD1. With 3 bases clipped from V and 3 bases from J, the junction kept 4 bases outside the gene matches. The CDR3 loop spans 16 amino acids. Per germline, CDR1 LNHDA and CDR2 SQIVND (reference sequence). CDR3 sequence reads: CASSMGDRGFNQPQHF. CDR3 sequence (DNA): TGTGCCAGTAGTATGGGGGACAGGGGGTTCAATCAGCCCCAGCATTTT.

This clone was observed a single time. V gene TRBV11-1 combines with J gene TRBJ1-2; 7 bases fit TRBD1. The CDR3 is made up of 14 amino acids. CDR1 and CDR2 from the germline V gene are SGHAT and FQDESV (reference sequence). J gave up 3 bases and V 5 bases, and 6 bases lay outside the gene matches. DNA for the CDR3: TGTGCCAGCAGCACGACAGGGATTGACTATGGCTACACCTTC. It encodes CASSTTGIDYGYTF.

The chain links TRBV5-6 to TRBJ2-1; TRBD2 agrees at 11 bases. V trimming: 4 bases; J trimming: 0 bases; junction bases outside the gene matches: 0. CDR3 size: 15 residues. The germline V gene has CDR1 SGHDT and CDR2 YYEEEE. The CDR3 region is CASSGTSGSYNEQFF. The CDR3 coding sequence is TGTGCCAGCAGCGGGACTAGCGGCTCCTACAATGAGCAGTTCTTC.

The V gene is TRBV11-2, the J gene TRBJ2-7, with TRBD2 matching over 9 bases. J was trimmed by 4 bases and V by 3 bases; bases with no gene match: 7. Per the germline V gene, CDR1 is SGHAT and CDR2 is FQNNGV. This CDR3 is 15 amino acids long. The CDR3 nucleotides are TGTGCCAGCAGCTTGGGCCGAGCGGGGGGATACGAGCAGTACTTC. Residues: CASSLGRAGGYEQYF.

The V and J genes are TRBV2 and TRBJ1-2, with TRBD1 matching 7 bases. The CDR3 totals 14 residues. V lost 7 bases to trimming and J lost 4 bases; unmatched junction nucleotides: 9. CDR1 is SNHLY and CDR2 is FYNNEI in the germline V gene. The CDR3 loop is CASTMVTGIYGYTF. The DNA for the CDR3 is TGTGCCAGCACTATGGTGACAGGGATCTATGGCTACACCTTC.

The rearrangement joins TRBV7-9 to TRBJ2-4; D uncertain. CDR1 and CDR2 (germline): SEHNR, FQNEAQ (reference sequence). This CDR3 is 16 amino acids long. Trimming pared 1 base from V and 0 bases from J, leaving 10 bases between. The CDR3 sequence is CASSLVGVGAKNIQYF. The CDR3 DNA follows: TGTGCCAGCAGCTTAGTAGGAGTAGGAGCCAAAAACATTCAGTACTTC.

The V call is TRBV6-6, the J call TRBJ2-3, with 7 bases matching TRBD2. The ends lost 9 bases at V and 6 bases at J; junction bases unmatched: 6. CDR1 and CDR2 (germline): MNHNY, SVGAGI (reference sequence). This CDR3 region has 12 residues. The CDR3 DNA sequence: TGTGCCAGTATGCGGGAGATGGATACGCAGTATTTT. Translated, it gives CASMREMDTQYF.

This rearrangement joins TRBV30 to TRBJ2-2; D remains unclear. With 0 bases removed from V and 4 bases from J, the gap between germline ends came to 6 bases. The germline V gene has CDR1 GTSNPN and CDR2 SVGIG (reference sequence). The CDR3 totals 13 residues. DNA of the CDR3: TGTGCCTGGAGTGTTTTGGTCACCGGGGAGCTGTTTTTT. Its protein is CAWSVLVTGELFF. Complete variable domain (other parts from reference TRBV30 and TRBJ2-2): SQTIHQWPATLVQPVGSPLSLECTVEGTSNPNLYWYRQAAGRGLQLLFYSVGIGQISSEVPQNLSASRPQDRQFILSSKKLLLSDSGFYLCAWSVLVTGELFFGEGSRLTVL.

Written as DNA, the CDR3 is TGTGCCAGCAGCTTTAACGAGATAAGGCGGACAAACACCGGGGAGCTGTTTTTT. Translation: CASSFNEIRRTNTGELFF. The chain carries TRBV7-9 and TRBJ2-2; D perhaps matches TRBD1 (5 bases). The germline V and J ends were trimmed by 3 bases and 2 bases, with 19 bases remaining between them. CDR3 length: 18 residues. Germline CDR1 and CDR2: SEHNR and FQNEAQ (reference sequence). Full variable domain (remainder filled in from reference TRBV7-9 and TRBJ2-2): DTGVSQNPRHKITKRGQNVTFRCDPISEHNRLYWYRQTLGQGPEFLTYFQNEAQLEKSRLLSDRFSAERPKGSFSTLEIQRTEQGDSAMYLCASSFNEIRRTNTGELFFGEGSRLTVL.

The chain employs TRBV13 and TRBJ2-2; 7 nucleotides align to TRBD2. V lost 3 bases and J lost 6; bases outside the gene matches: 16. CDR1 and CDR2 from the germline V gene are PRHDT and FYEKMQ (reference sequence). This CDR3 has 18 amino acids. The CDR3 nucleotides are TGTGCCAGCAGCTTCGTATATAGCGGGTTAACAACGGCCGGGGAGCTGTTTTTT. Protein sequence: CASSFVYSGLTTAGELFF.

The rearrangement joins TRBV19 to TRBJ2-1; TRBD2 is a possible D gene (5 bases). The ends were cut back, 1 base at V and 10 bases at J, with 11 bases in the middle. This CDR3 spans 13 amino acids. Germline assignment: CDR1 LNHDA and CDR2 SQIVND (reference sequence). The CDR3 coding sequence is TGTGCCAGTAGTATAGCGGGGTTGGGAGAGCAGTTCTTC. Encoded protein: CASSIAGLGEQFF.

The CDR3 coding sequence is TGTGCCAGCAGCTTAGGATCAACCGAGGCCGGGATTAACTATGGCTACACCTTC. Translated: CASSLGSTEAGINYGYTF. This chain connects TRBV11-2 to TRBJ1-2; D ambiguous. Trimming stripped 1 base from V and 1 base from J, with 19 bases between. The CDR3 loop spans 18 amino acids. CDR1 and CDR2 from the germline V gene are SGHAT and FQNNGV.

The V gene is TRBV13, the J gene TRBJ2-7; 8 bases fit TRBD1. Germline V lookup: CDR1 PRHDT, CDR2 FYEKMQ (reference sequence). CDR3 length: 15 residues. V shed 5 bases and J 3 bases; nucleotides not matched to a gene: 9. The CDR3 sequence is CASSVRTGPGYEQYF. In DNA form, the CDR3 reads TGTGCCAGCAGCGTCCGGACAGGGCCCGGCTACGAGCAGTACTTC.

The CDR3 coding sequence is TGTGCCAGCACCCTGGAGACAGGACTCTACGAGCAGTACTTC. This gives the protein CASTLETGLYEQYF. J is TRBJ2-7 and V is TRBV6-1, with TRBD1 as a possible D gene (6 bases). The CDR3 consists of 14 residues. Trimming stripped 7 bases from V and 3 bases from J, with 16 bases between. CDR1 and CDR2 from the germline V gene are MNHNS and SASEGT.

The J gene is TRBJ1-5, the V gene TRBV7-2, with D hard to call. The CDR3 contains 12 residues. V gave up 5 bases and J gave up 6 bases, with 8 bases separating them. Germline CDR1 reads SGHTA; CDR2 reads FQGNSA. The DNA for the CDR3 is TGTGCCAGCAGCCCTCGAGGTCAGCCCCAGCATTTT. Residues: CASSPRGQPQHF.

The chain couples TRBV5-6 to TRBJ2-1; 9 nucleotides line up with TRBD2. Germline CDR1 is SGHDT and CDR2 is YYEEEE. The CDR3 spans 16 residues. V was pared by 1 base and J by 9 bases, with 11 bases of the junction left unmatched. For the CDR3, the DNA is TGTGCCAGCAGCTTGAGTGCGGCGGGGGGGCTCGCTGAGCAGTTCTTC. It is translated as CASSLSAAGGLAEQFF.

The chain carries TRBV5-4 and TRBJ2-7, with TRBD2 as a possible D gene (6 bases). Germline assignment: CDR1 SGHNT and CDR2 YYREEE (reference sequence). With 3 bases removed from V and 0 bases from J, the gap between germline ends came to 13 bases. The CDR3 sequence is 15 residues long. The CDR3 region has the DNA TGTGCCAGCAGCTCAGCGGGCCAGAGCTCCTACGAGCAGTACTTC. This translates into CASSSAGQSSYEQYF.

The V call is TRBV27, the J call TRBJ2-7; D might be TRBD1 or TRBD2, each matching 5 bases. Germline CDR1 and CDR2: MNHEY and SMNVEV (reference sequence). Trimming took off 6 bases at V and 3 bases at J, with 12 bases between the two ends. The CDR3 is made up of 13 amino acids. This chain's CDR3 is CASSPGRNYEQYF. For the CDR3, the DNA is TGTGCCAGCAGCCCGGGACGGAACTACGAGCAGTACTTC.

This sequence joins TRBV30 and TRBJ1-1; D perhaps matches TRBD1 (5 bases). The CDR3 runs 13 residues. CDR1 and CDR2 from the germline V gene are GTSNPN and SVGIG (reference sequence). The V and J ends lost 1 base and 11 bases respectively, with 17 bases between them. CDR3 protein: CAWSGRGAGSAFF. CDR3 DNA: TGTGCCTGGAGTGGCAGAGGGGCGGGAAGTGCTTTCTTT. Variable domain in full (rest from reference TRBV30 and TRBJ1-1): SQTIHQWPATLVQPVGSPLSLECTVEGTSNPNLYWYRQAAGRGLQLLFYSVGIGQISSEVPQNLSASRPQDRQFILSSKKLLLSDSGFYLCAWSGRGAGSAFFGQGTRLTVV.

The V call is TRBV4-1, the J call TRBJ1-1; 9 positions agree with TRBD1. The germline gives CDR1 MGHRA, CDR2 YSYEKL. V shed 1 base, J shed 10 bases, and the junction held 10 bases outside the gene matches. There are 15 residues in the CDR3. CDR3 sequence (DNA): TGCGCCAGCAGCCAAGGTTCTGTTACAGGGGGCATAGCTTTCTTT. Encoded protein: CASSQGSVTGGIAFF.